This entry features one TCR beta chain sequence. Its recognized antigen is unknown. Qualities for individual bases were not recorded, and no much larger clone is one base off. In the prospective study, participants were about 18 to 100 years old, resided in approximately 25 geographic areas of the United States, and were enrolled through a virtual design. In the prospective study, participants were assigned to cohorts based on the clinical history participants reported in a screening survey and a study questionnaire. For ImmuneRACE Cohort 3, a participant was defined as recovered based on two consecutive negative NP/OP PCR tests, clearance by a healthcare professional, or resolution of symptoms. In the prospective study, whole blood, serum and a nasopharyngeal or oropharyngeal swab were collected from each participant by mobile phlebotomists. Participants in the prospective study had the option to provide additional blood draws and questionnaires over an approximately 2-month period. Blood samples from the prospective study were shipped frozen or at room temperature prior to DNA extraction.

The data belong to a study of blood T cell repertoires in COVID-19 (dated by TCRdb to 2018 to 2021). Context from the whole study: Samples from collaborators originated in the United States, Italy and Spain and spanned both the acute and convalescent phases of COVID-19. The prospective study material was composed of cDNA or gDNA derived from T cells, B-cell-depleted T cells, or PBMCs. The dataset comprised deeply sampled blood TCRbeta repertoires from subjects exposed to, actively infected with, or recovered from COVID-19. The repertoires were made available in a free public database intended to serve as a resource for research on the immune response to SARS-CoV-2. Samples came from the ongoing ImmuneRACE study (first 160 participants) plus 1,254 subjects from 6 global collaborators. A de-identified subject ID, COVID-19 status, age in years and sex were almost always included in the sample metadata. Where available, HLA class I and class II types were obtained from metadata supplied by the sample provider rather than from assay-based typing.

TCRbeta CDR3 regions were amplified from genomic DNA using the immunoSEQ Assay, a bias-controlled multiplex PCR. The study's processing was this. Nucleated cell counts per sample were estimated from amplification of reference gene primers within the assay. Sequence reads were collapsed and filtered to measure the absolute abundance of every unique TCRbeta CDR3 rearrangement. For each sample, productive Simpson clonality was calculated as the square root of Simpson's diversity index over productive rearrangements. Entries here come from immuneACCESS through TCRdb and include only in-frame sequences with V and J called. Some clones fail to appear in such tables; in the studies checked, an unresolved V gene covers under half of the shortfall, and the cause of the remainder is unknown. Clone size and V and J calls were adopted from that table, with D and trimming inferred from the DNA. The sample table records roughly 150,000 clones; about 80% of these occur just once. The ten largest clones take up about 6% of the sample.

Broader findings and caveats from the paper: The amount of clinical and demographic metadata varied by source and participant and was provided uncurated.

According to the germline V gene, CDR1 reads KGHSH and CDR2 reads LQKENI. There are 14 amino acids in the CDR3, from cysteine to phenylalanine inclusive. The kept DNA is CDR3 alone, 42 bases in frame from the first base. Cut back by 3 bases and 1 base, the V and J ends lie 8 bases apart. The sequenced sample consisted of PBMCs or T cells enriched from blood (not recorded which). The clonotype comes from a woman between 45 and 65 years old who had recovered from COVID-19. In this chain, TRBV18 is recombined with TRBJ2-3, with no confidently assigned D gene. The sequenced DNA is TGTGCCAGCTCACCCGGAGTGGGCACAGATACGCAGTATTTT. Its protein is CASSPGVGTDTQYF.